This T cell receptor beta chain was retrieved from a study of cytotoxic CD8 clonotypes in ibrutinib-treated CLL. Broader study findings: Baseline clonality, above age-matched healthy donor levels, tracked circulating CD8+ T-cell counts.

The V gene lost 3 bases and the J gene lost 0 bases, with 14 bases spanning the gap. Germline V gene sequence: CDR1 LNHDA, CDR2 SQIVND (reference sequence). The CDR3 sequence is 17 residues long. For this clone: No antigen is known for it.

The table came from immunoSEQ multiplex PCR; TCRdb's copy has only in-frame clones and leaves some out. The repertoire consists of about 120,000 clones, with 80% to 90% occurring once and the leading ten covering approximately 2%. The source was PBMCs, collected after 24 months of ibrutinib treatment. This TCR came from a human donor with chronic lymphocytic leukemia. The rearrangement uses TRBV19 and TRBJ1-4; D is uncertain. The chain's CDR3 is CASSMGMGRATNEKLFF. The CDR3 nucleotides are TGTGCCAGTAGTATGGGGATGGGCAGAGCAACTAATGAAAAACTGTTTTTT.